A selection of T cell receptor beta chains follows, all from one sample in a study of OX40 agonist ivuxolimab in advanced cancers. The table came from immunoSEQ multiplex PCR; TCRdb's copy has only in-frame clones and leaves some out. The sample shows 60,000 to 85,000 clones, roughly 90% of them seen only once. The sequencing here drew on CD4+ or CD8+ T cells sorted from blood, taken in a trial of the OX40 agonist ivuxolimab. These receptors came from an adult with an advanced solid tumor such as melanoma, head and neck, liver or kidney cancer. Both conserved end residues are part of each CDR3. Fields, in order: V gene, D gene, clone size, J gene, CDR3 DNA, CDR3 protein. The D gene is left open where the match is weak. A clone size is listed for some rows: how often the clone was seen (once, few, many), or a class if it is expanded.

TRBV5-1	NA	once	TRBJ2-3	TGCGCCAGCAGCTTGGCGGCTAGCGCGACAGATACGCAGTATTTT	CASSLAASATDTQYF
TRBV9	TRBD2	NA	TRBJ2-1	TGTGCCAGCAGCGTAGAAGGGACTAGCGGTATAAGTTTTCGCAATGAGCAGTTCTTC	CASSVEGTSGISFRNEQFF
TRBV28	TRBD2	NA	TRBJ2-3	TGTGCCAGCAGTTCCCTAAGGACTAGCTACACAGATACGCAGTATTTT	CASSSLRTSYTDTQYF
TRBV4-3	TRBD2	NA	TRBJ2-1	TGCGCCAGCAGCCACCAGCTAGCGGGGGGGGGCAATGAGCAGTTCTTC	CASSHQLAGGGNEQFF
TRBV19	TRBD2	few	TRBJ2-1	TGTGCCAGTAGCTCCGGGACTAGCCACAATGAGCAGTTCTTC	CASSSGTSHNEQFF
TRBV19	TRBD1	NA	TRBJ2-3	TGTGCCAGTAGTGGTCGACAGGGAACAGATACGCAGTATTTT	CASSGRQGTDTQYF
TRBV27	TRBD2	NA	TRBJ2-7	TGTGCCAGCAGTACTAGCGGGGGTATCTACGAGCAGTACTTC	CASSTSGGIYEQYF
TRBV18	NA	NA	TRBJ2-5	TGTGCCAGCTCACCACAGGCCCAAGAGACCCAGTACTTC	CASSPQAQETQYF
TRBV5-6	NA	few	TRBJ1-2	TGTGCCAGCAGCTTGGGGGCAGAGACTAACTATGGCTACACCTTC	CASSLGAETNYGYTF
TRBV5-1	NA	once	TRBJ1-6	TGCGCCAGCAGCTTGTCTGCGGGGAGTTCACCCCTCCACTTT	CASSLSAGSSPLHF
TRBV19	TRBD1	NA	TRBJ1-5	TGTGCCAGTAGTACCCGGACAGGGGCAGGACAGCCCCAGCATTTT	CASSTRTGAGQPQHF
TRBV4-1	NA	NA	TRBJ1-5	TGCGCCAGCAGCCCGATCCCGACAACGAAATATAGCAATCAGCCCCAGCATTTT	CASSPIPTTKYSNQPQHF
TRBV9	TRBD1	NA	TRBJ2-5	TGTGCCAGCAGCGGACAGGGTGCAGGGGAGACCCAGTACTTC	CASSGQGAGETQYF
TRBV5-4	NA	NA	TRBJ2-3	TGTGCCAGCAGTCCCCGAGTCATAACGGCGCAGTATTTT	CASSPRVITAQYF
TRBV6-4	TRBD1	NA	TRBJ1-2	TGTGCCAGCAGACCACAACAGGGGGCTGGTGGCTACACCTTC	CASRPQQGAGGYTF
TRBV4-3	NA	NA	TRBJ2-5	TGCGCCAGCAGCCAAGACTGGTTAGTCGGAGAGACCCAGTACTTC	CASSQDWLVGETQYF
TRBV6-1	TRBD1	NA	TRBJ2-5	TGTGCCAGCAGTGTAGACAGGGGAGTAGGGCAAGAGACCCAGTACTTC	CASSVDRGVGQETQYF
TRBV10-2	NA	NA	TRBJ2-7	TGCGCCAGCAGTGAATCAGGGTTGTACGAGCAGTACTTC	CASSESGLYEQYF
TRBV5-1	TRBD1	NA	TRBJ2-7	TGCGCCAGCAGCGCCGAACTGGGACAGGGGGCCAGCGAGCAGTACTTC	CASSAELGQGASEQYF
TRBV5-1	TRBD2	NA	TRBJ2-3	TGCGCCAGCACCCTAGCGGGAGGGGATACGCAGTATTTT	CASTLAGGDTQYF
TRBV19	TRBD2	NA	TRBJ2-1	TGTGCCAGTAGCATAGCGGGAGGAAGAGCGGATGAGCAGTTCTTC	CASSIAGGRADEQFF
TRBV7-2	TRBD2	NA	TRBJ2-7	TGTGCCAGCAGCAAGCGACTAGCGGTAGCCTACGAGCAGTACTTC	CASSKRLAVAYEQYF
TRBV7-6	NA	NA	TRBJ2-2	TGTGCCAGCAGCTTAGTACAGAACACCGGGGAGCTGTTTTTT	CASSLVQNTGELFF
TRBV6-5	NA	NA	TRBJ1-2	TGTGCCAGCAGTTCCAACGGGGTGAGCTATGGCTACACCTTC	CASSSNGVSYGYTF
TRBV7-2	NA	NA	TRBJ2-3	TGTGCCAGCAGCTTAGCGCTGAGAGGGGATACGCAGTATTTT	CASSLALRGDTQYF
TRBV27	TRBD2	NA	TRBJ2-3	TGTGCCAGCAGTTTAATCGGGGGGGCCAGGATAAGCACAGATACGCAGTATTTT	CASSLIGGARISTDTQYF
TRBV25-1	NA	NA	TRBJ2-3	TGTGCCAGCAGTGTCACAGGGGGAGGGTGGACAGATACGCAGTATTTT	CASSVTGGGWTDTQYF
TRBV7-2	TRBD1	NA	TRBJ1-1	TGTGCCAGCAGTCTAGCGGGACAGGGAATAACTGAAGCTTTCTTT	CASSLAGQGITEAFF
TRBV9	NA	NA	TRBJ1-4	TGTGCCAGCAGCCGTGGAGGGAGTGCAACTAATGAAAAACTGTTTTTT	CASSRGGSATNEKLFF
TRBV5-4	NA	NA	TRBJ2-7	TGTGCCAGCAGCCGGACCTTCTCCTACGAGCAGTACTTC	CASSRTFSYEQYF
TRBV7-2	TRBD2	NA	TRBJ2-3	TGTGCCAGCAGTAAAGCGGGAGCTCTAGATACGCAGTATTTT	CASSKAGALDTQYF
TRBV6-4	TRBD2	NA	TRBJ2-1	TGTGCCAGCAGTGACTCCCGGGGGGGGAGACTCTACAATGAGCAGTTCTTC	CASSDSRGGRLYNEQFF
TRBV6-6	NA	NA	TRBJ1-1	TGTGCCAGCAGTTACTCGAGATCGGGGGGTAGTGAAGCTTTCTTT	CASSYSRSGGSEAFF
TRBV11-2	NA	once	TRBJ1-3	TGTGCCAGCAGCTTAGCCGGGGATACGAGCTCTGGAAACACCATATATTTT	CASSLAGDTSSGNTIYF
TRBV25-1	NA	NA	TRBJ2-2	TGTGCCAGCAGTGAATCGAGGGGTTTGACCGGGGAGCTGTTTTTT	CASSESRGLTGELFF
TRBV23-1	TRBD1	NA	TRBJ2-1	TGCGCCAGCAGTCAACAAGACAGGGGAAGCTCCTACAATGAGCAGTTCTTC	CASSQQDRGSSYNEQFF
TRBV11-2	NA	once	TRBJ1-1	TGTGCCAGCAGCTTGGGTCAGGGCTGGAACACTGAAGCTTTCTTT	CASSLGQGWNTEAFF
TRBV7-9	NA	NA	TRBJ1-3	TGTGCCAGCAGCTTAACACAATCTGGAAACACCATATATTTT	CASSLTQSGNTIYF
TRBV29-1	NA	NA	TRBJ2-3	TGCAGCGTTGAAAAGGAGACCACAGATACGCAGTATTTT	CSVEKETTDTQYF
TRBV7-2	NA	NA	TRBJ1-4	TGTGCCAGCAGCCAAACAGGTGACAGAGAACTGTTTTTT	CASSQTGDRELFF
TRBV7-2	NA	once	TRBJ2-3	TGTGCCAGCAGTACTCAGGGACCCAATACGCAGTATTTT	CASSTQGPNTQYF
TRBV7-2	TRBD1	NA	TRBJ2-7	TGTGCCAGCAGCTCCAGACAGGGGGCTAGGGAGCAGTACTTC	CASSSRQGAREQYF
TRBV10-1	TRBD1	few	TRBJ2-2	TGCGCCAGCAGGACAGGGCAGAACACCGGGGAGCTGTTTTTT	CASRTGQNTGELFF